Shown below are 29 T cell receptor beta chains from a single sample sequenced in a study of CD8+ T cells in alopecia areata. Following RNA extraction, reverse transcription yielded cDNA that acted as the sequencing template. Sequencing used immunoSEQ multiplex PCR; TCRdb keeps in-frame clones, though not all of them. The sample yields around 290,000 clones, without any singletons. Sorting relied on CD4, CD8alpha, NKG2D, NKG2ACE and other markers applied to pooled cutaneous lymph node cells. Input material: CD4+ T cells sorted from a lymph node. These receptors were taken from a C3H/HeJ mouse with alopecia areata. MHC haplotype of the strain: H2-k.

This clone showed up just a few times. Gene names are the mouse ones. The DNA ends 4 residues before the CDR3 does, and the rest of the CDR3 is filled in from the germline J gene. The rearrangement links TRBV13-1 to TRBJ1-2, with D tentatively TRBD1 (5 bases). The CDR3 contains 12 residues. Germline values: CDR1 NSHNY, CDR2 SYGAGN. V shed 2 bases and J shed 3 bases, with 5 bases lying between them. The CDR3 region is CASSETDSDYTF. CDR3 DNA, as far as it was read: TGTGCCAGCAGTGAGACAGACTCC.

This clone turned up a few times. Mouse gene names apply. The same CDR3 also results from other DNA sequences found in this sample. The CDR3 region is CASSIGTNQDTQYF. Partial CDR3 DNA: TGTGCCAGCAGTATAGGGACTAACCAAGAC. The rearrangement links TRBV19 to TRBJ2-5, with D tentatively TRBD2 (5 bases). The sequenced fragment ends 4 residues before the CDR3 boundary, so the rest is inferred from the germline J gene. The germline gives CDR1 FNHDT, CDR2 SITEND (reference sequence). The CDR3 runs 14 residues. Between the trimmed V and J ends, which lost 0 bases and 0 bases, there was a span of 5 bases. Full variable domain (outside the CDR3, taken from reference TRBV19 and TRBJ2-5): GGIITQTPKFLIGQEGQKLTLKCQQNFNHDTMYWYRQDSGKGLRLIYYSITENDLQKGDLSEGYDASREKKSSFSLTVTSAQKNEMAVFLCASSIGTNQDTQYFGPGTRLLVL.

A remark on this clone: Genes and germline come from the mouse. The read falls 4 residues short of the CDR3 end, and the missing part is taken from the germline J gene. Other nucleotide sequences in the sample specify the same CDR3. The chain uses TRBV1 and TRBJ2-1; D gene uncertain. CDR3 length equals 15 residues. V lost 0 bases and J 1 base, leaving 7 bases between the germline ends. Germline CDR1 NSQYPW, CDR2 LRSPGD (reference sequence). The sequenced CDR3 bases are TGCACCTGCAGTGCAGATTCTGGAAACTATGCT. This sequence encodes CTCSADSGNYA. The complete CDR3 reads CTCSADSGNYAEQFF.

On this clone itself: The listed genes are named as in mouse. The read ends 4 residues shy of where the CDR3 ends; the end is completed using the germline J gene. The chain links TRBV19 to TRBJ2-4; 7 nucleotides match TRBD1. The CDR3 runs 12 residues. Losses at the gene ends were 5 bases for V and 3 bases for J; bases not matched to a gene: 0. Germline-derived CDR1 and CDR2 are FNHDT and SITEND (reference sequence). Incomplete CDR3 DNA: TGTGCCAGCAGGGGACAGCAAAAC. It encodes CASRGQQN. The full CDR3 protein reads CASRGQQNTLYF.

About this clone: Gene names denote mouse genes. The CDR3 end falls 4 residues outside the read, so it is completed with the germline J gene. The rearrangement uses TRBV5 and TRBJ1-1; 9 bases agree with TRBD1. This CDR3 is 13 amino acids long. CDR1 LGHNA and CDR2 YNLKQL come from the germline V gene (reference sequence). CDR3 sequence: CASSPTGGPEVFF. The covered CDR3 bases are TGTGCCAGCAGCCCTACAGGGGGCCCA.

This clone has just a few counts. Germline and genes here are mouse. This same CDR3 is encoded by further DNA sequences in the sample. CDR3 amino acids: CASSGGNTGQLYF. Partial CDR3 DNA: TGTGCCAGCAGTGGAGGGAACACCGGG. The rearrangement uses TRBV19 and TRBJ2-2; no clear D. The read falls 4 residues short of the CDR3 end, and the missing part is taken from the germline J gene. Germline V gives CDR1 FNHDT, CDR2 SITEND (reference sequence). The CDR3 has 13 amino acids. The V end lost 4 bases, the J end lost 2 bases, and 6 bases lay between the germline ends.

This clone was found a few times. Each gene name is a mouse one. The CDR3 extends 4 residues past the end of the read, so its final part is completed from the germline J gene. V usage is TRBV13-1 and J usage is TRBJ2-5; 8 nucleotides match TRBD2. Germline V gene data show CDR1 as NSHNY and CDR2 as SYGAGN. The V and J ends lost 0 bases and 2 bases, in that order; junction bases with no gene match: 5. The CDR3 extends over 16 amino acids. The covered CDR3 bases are TGTGCCAGCAGTGATGCCTGGGGGGCCGGCCAAGAC. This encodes CASSDAWGAGQD. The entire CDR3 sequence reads CASSDAWGAGQDTQYF.

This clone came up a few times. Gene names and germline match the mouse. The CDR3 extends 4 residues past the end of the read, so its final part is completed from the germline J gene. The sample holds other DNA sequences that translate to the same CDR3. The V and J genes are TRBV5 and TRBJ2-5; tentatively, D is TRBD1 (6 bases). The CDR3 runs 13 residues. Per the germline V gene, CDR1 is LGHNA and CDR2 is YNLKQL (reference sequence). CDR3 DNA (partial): TGTGCCAGCAGCCAACAGGGGAAAGAC. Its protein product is CASSQQGKD. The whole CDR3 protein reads CASSQQGKDTQYF.

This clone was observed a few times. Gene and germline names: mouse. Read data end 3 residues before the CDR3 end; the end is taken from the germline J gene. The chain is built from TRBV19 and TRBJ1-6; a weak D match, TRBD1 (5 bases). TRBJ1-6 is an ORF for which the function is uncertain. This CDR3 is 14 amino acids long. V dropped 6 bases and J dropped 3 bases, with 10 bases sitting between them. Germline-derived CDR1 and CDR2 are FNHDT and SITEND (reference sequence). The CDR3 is CASTSTVYNSPLYF. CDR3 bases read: TGTGCCAGCACCTCGACAGTCTATAATTCGCCC.

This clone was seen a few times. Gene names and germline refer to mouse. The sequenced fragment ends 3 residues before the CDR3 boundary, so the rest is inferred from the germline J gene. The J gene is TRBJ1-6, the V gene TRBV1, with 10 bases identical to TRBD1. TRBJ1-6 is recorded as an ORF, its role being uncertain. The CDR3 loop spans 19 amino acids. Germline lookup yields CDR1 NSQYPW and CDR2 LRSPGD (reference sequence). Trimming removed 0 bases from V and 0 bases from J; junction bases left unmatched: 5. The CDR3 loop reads CTCSADLRTGGSYNSPLYF. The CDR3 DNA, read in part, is TGCACCTGCAGTGCAGATCTACGGACAGGGGGTTCCTATAATTCGCCC.

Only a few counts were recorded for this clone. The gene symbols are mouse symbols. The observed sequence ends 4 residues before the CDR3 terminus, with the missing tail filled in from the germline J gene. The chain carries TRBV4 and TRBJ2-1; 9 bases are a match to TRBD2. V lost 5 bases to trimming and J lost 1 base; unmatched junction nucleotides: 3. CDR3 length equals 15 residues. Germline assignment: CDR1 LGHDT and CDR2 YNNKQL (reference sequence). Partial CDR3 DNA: TGTGCCAGCAGCCGACTGGGGGTCAACTATGCT. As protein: CASSRLGVNYA. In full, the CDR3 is CASSRLGVNYAEQFF. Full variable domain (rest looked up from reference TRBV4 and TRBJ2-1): ETAVFQTPNYHVTQVGNEVSFNCKQTLGHDTMYWYKQDSKKLLKIMFSYNNKQLIVNETVPRRFSPQSSDKAHLNLRIKSVEPEDSAVYLCASSRLGVNYAEQFFGPGTRLTVL.

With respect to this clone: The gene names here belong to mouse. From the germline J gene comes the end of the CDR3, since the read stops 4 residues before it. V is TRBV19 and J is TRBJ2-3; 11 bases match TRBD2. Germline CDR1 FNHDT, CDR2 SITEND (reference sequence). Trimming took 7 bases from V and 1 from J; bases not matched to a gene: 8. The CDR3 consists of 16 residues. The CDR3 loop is CASGNWGGAGAETLYF. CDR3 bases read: TGTGCCAGCGGAAACTGGGGGGGCGCGGGTGCAGAA.

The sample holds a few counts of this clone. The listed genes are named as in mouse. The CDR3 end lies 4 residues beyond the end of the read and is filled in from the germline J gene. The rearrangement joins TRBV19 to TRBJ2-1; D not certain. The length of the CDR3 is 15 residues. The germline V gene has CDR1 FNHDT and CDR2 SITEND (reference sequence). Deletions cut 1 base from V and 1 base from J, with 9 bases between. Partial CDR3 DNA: TGTGCCAGCAGTATACCCAGAACAAACTATGCT. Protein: CASSIPRTNYA. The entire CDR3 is CASSIPRTNYAEQFF.

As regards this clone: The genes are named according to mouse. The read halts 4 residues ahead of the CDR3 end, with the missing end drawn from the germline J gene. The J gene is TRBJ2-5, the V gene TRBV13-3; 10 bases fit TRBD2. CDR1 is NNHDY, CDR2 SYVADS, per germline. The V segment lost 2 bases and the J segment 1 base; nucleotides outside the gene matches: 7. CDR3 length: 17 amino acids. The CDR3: CASSENRLGGDQDTQYF. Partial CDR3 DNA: TGTGCCAGCAGTGAAAACAGACTGGGGGGAGACCAAGAC.

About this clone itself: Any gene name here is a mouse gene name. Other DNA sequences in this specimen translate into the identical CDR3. The sequenced CDR3 bases are TGTGCCAGCAGCCAAGGGACTGGGGGCGAC. This gives the protein CASSQGTGGD. In full, the CDR3 is CASSQGTGGDTQYF. V is TRBV5 and J is TRBJ2-5; 10 nucleotides agree with TRBD2. Read data end 4 residues before the CDR3 end; the end is taken from the germline J gene. This CDR3 has 14 amino acids. CDR1 is LGHNA, CDR2 YNLKQL, per germline (reference sequence).

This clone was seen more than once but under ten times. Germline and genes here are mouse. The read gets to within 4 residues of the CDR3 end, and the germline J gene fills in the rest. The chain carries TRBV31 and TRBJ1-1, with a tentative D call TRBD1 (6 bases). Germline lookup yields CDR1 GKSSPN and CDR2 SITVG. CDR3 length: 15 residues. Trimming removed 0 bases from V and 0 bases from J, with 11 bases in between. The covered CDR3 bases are TGTGCCTGGAGTCTAGCGGGACATACAAACACA. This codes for CAWSLAGHTNT. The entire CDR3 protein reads CAWSLAGHTNTEVFF.

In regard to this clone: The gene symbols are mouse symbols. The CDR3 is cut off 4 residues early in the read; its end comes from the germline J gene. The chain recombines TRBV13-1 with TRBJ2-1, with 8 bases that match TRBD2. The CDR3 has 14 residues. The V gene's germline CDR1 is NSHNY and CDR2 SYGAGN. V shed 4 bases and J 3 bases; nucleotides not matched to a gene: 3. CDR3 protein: CASSPLGVYAEQFF. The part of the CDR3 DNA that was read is TGTGCCAGCAGTCCACTGGGGGTCTATGCT.

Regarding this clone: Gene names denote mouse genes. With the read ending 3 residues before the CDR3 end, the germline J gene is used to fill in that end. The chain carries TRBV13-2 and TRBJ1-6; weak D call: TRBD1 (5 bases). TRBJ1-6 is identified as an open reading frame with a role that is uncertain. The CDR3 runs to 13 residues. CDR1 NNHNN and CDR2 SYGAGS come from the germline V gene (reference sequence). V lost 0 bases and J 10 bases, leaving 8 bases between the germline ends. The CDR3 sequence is CASGDDRRSPLYF. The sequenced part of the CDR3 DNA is TGTGCCAGCGGTGATGACAGGAGGTCGCCC.

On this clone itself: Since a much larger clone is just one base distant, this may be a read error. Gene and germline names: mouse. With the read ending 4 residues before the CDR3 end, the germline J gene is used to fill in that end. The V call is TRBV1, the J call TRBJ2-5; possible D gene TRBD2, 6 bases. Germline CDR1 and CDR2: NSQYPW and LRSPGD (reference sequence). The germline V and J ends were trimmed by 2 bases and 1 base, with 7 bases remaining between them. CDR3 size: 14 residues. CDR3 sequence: CTCSAMGDQDTQYF. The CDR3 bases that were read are TGCACCTGCAGTGCAATGGGGGACCAAGAC.

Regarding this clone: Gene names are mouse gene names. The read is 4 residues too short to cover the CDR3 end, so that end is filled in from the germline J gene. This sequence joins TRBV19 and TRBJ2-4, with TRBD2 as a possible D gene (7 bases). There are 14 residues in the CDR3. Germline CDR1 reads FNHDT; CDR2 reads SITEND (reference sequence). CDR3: CASKIRGATNTLYF. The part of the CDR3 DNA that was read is TGTGCCAGCAAGATCCGGGGGGCGACAAAC.

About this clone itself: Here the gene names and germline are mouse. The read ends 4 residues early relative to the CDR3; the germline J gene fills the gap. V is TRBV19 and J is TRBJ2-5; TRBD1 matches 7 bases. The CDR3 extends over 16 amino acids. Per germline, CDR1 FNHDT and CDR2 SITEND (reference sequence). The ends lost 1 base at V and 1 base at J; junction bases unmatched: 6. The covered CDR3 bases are TGTGCCAGCAGTATAAGGTCAGGGGGTGACCAAGAC. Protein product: CASSIRSGGDQD. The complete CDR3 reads CASSIRSGGDQDTQYF.

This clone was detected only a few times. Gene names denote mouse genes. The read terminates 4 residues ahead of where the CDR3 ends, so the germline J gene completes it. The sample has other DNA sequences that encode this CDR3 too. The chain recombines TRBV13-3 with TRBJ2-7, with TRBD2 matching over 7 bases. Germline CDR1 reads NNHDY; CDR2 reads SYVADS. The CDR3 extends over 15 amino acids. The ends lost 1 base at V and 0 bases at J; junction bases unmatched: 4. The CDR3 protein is CASSDPGGSSYEQYF. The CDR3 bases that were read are TGTGCCAGCAGTGATCCGGGGGGGAGCTCCTAT.

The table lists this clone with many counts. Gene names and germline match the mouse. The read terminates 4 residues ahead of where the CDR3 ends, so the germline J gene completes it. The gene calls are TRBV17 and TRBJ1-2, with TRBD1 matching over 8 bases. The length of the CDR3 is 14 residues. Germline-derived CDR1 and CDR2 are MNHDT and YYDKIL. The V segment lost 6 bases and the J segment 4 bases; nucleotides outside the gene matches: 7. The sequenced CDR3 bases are TGTGCTAGCAGCGGACAGGGTGGAAGCTCC. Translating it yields CASSGQGGSS. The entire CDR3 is CASSGQGGSSDYTF.

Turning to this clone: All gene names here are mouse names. CDR3 DNA, as far as it was read: TGTGCCAGCAGTAGGGGACAGTCTAGTGCAGAA. As protein: CASSRGQSSAE. The CDR3, in full, reads CASSRGQSSAETLYF. The chain couples TRBV19 to TRBJ2-3, with 7 bases identical to TRBD1. The read is 4 residues too short to cover the CDR3 end, so that end is filled in from the germline J gene. V shed 3 bases and J 0 bases; nucleotides not matched to a gene: 4. CDR3 size: 15 residues. The germline V gene encodes CDR1 FNHDT and CDR2 SITEND (reference sequence).

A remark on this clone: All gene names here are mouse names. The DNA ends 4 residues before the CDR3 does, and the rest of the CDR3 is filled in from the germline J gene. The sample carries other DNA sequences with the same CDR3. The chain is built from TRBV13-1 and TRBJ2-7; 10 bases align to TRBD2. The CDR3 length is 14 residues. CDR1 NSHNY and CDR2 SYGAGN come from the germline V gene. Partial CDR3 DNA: TGTGCCAGCAGTGGACGGACTGGGGGTTAT. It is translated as CASSGRTGGY. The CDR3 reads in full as CASSGRTGGYEQYF.

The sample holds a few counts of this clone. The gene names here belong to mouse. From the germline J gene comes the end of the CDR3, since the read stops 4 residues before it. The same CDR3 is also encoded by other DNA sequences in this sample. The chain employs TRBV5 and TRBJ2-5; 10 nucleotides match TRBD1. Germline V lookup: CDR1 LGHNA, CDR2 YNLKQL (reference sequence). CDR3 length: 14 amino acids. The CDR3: CASSQGGQGDTQYF. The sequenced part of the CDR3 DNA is TGTGCCAGCAGCCAGGGGGGACAGGGGGAC.

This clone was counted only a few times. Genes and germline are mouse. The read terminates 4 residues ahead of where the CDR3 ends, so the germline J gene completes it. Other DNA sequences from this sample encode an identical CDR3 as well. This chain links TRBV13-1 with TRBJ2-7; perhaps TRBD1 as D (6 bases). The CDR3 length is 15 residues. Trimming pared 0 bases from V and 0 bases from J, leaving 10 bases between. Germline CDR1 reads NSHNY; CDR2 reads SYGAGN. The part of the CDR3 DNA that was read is TGTGCCAGCAGTGATGCGGGACAAAGCTCCTAT. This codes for CASSDAGQSSY. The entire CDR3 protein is CASSDAGQSSYEQYF.

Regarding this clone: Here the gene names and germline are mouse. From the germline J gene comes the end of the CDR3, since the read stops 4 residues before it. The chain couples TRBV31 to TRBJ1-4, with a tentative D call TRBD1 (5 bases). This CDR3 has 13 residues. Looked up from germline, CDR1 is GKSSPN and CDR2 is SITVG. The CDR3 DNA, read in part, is TGTGCCTGGAGTCTAACGGGGGGCGAA. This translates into CAWSLTGGE. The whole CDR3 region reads CAWSLTGGERLFF. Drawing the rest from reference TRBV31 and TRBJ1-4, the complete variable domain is AQTIHQWPVAEIKAVGSPLSLGCTIKGKSSPNLYWYWQATGGTLQQLFYSITVGQVESVVQLNLSASRPKDDQFILSTEKLLLSHSGFYLCAWSLTGGERLFFGHGTKLSVL.

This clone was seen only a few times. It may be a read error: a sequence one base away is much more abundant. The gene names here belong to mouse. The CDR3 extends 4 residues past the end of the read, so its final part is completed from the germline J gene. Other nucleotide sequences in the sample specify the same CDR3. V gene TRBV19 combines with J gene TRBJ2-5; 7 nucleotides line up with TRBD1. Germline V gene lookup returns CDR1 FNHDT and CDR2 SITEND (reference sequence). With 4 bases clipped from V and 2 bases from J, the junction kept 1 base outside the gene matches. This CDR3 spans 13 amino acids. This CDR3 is CASSHRGQDTQYF. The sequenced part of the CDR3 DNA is TGTGCCAGCAGTCACAGGGGCCAAGAC. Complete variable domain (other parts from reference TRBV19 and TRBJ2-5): GGIITQTPKFLIGQEGQKLTLKCQQNFNHDTMYWYRQDSGKGLRLIYYSITENDLQKGDLSEGYDASREKKSSFSLTVTSAQKNEMAVFLCASSHRGQDTQYFGPGTRLLVL.